This T cell receptor (beta chain) was observed in a study of cytomegalovirus exposure and HLA in healthy donors. As for the study in general: Among roughly 180 million T cells, an earlier analysis found around 100 million unique TCR beta sequences.

This PCR relied on a set of 60 Vbeta primers and 13 Jbeta primers. Assay used: immunoSEQ multiplex PCR; TCRdb lists only in-frame clones, some missing. There are some 140,000 clones in the sample, with about 1.6% held by the top ten. Broader study findings: Association of a missense DCLRE1C variant with TCR beta V- and J-gene trimming was reported in a later analysis. In a later analysis, DRB1 alleles had the most associated TCRs; HLA-C alleles the fewest. A few CMV-associated chains proved CMV antigen-specific in vitro.

As for this clone: Its antigen is as yet unknown.

Germline V lookup: CDR1 SGHRS, CDR2 YFSETQ. Trimming at V came to 0 bases and at J to 5 bases, leaving 5 bases not matched to a gene. The CDR3 spans 16 residues. Source material: PBMCs. V and J are TRBV5-1 and TRBJ2-2; TRBD1 agrees at 9 bases. The source of this sequence is a woman in her 40s in good health and CMV-seronegative. CDR3 sequence: CASSLDGTGLTGELFF. DNA for the CDR3: TGCGCCAGCAGCTTGGATGGGACAGGGCTTACCGGGGAGCTGTTTTTT.